The rows below give T cell receptor beta chains drawn from one sample of a study of T-cell reconstitution after alpha-beta-depleted transplantation in children. TCRdb itself ran the PCR reads through MiXCR, one entry per CDR3 protein. Here the sample spans 440,000 or so distinct CDR3 sequences, about a tenth being singletons. The source was PBMCs from the stem cell graft donor, collected from the stem cell graft. The origin of the receptors is a human donor who donated a stem cell graft to a child with acute myeloid leukemia. The CDR3 runs from the conserved cysteine through the conserved F or W. The D gene is left open where the match is weak. Size tells how often a clone was seen (once, few, many) or the class of an expanded clone, and some rows leave it out.

clone size	V gene	D gene	J gene	CDR3 DNA	CDR3 protein
-	TRBV12-5	TRBD2	TRBJ2-3	TGTGCTAGTGGCCCCAGCGGGGGGGCAGATACGCAGTATTTT	CASGPSGGADTQYF
-	TRBV9	TRBD2	TRBJ2-1	TGTGCCAGCAGCGCCACCGGGACTAGCGGATACAATGAGCAGTTCTTC	CASSATGTSGYNEQFF
-	TRBV12-3/TRBV12-4	TRBD1	TRBJ1-2	TGTGCCAGCAGTTTAACCCGGGACAGAGCTCTCTATGGCTACACCTTC	CASSLTRDRALYGYTF
few	TRBV20-1	-	TRBJ2-5	TGCAGTGCTGTCCCCAAAGAGACCCAGTACTTC	CSAVPKETQYF
-	TRBV5-1	-	TRBJ2-3	TGCGCCAGCAGGATAGCGCTCACAGATACGCAGTATTTT	CASRIALTDTQYF
many	TRBV29-1	TRBD2	TRBJ2-7	TGCAGCGTTGAAGATGGGAGGGCCTACGAGCAGTACTTC	CSVEDGRAYEQYF
-	TRBV6-5	TRBD2	TRBJ2-5	TGTGCCAGCACCCTACCGGGCGGGGGAGAGACCCAGTACTTC	CASTLPGGGETQYF
few	TRBV24-1	-	TRBJ2-1	TGTGCCACCTCCGAGGGGTCTCGCTCGAGCTCCTACAATGAGCAGTTCTTC	CATSEGSRSSSYNEQFF
-	TRBV20-1	-	TRBJ2-2	TGCAGTGCTAGAGACAGGAACTCCGGGGAGCTGTTTTTT	CSARDRNSGELFF
-	TRBV20-1	-	TRBJ2-7	TGCAGTGCTAGAGATCAGGGAACGTACGAGCAGTACTTC	CSARDQGTYEQYF
few	TRBV29-1	-	TRBJ2-5	TGCAGCGTTACGGGGGATATAGAGACCCAGTACTTC	CSVTGDIETQYF
-	TRBV29-1	TRBD1	TRBJ1-4	TGCAGCGTTGCACGGACAGGGGTGGAAAAACTGTTTTTT	CSVARTGVEKLFF
many	TRBV9	TRBD1	TRBJ2-1	TGTGCCAGCAGCGCCTCGGCCGGGACAGGGTCCTACAATGAGCAGTTCTTC	CASSASAGTGSYNEQFF
-	TRBV29-1	-	TRBJ2-5	TGCAGCGTTTGGGTAAATCTCCAAGAGACCCAGTACTTC	CSVWVNLQETQYF
many	TRBV25-1	TRBD1	TRBJ1-4	TGTGCCAGCAGTGAAAGAGGCAGGGGGCGAGAAAAACTGTTTTTT	CASSERGRGREKLFF
few	TRBV6-6	-	TRBJ1-1	TGTGCCAGCAGTTACGGCGGAGAAGGAGCTTTCTTT	CASSYGGEGAFF
many	TRBV3-1	TRBD2	TRBJ2-5	TGTGCCAGCAGCCAGATCTCTAGCGGGAGAGGCCGTAGGGGAGAGACCCAGTACTTC	CASSQISSGRGRRGETQYF
few	TRBV5-1	TRBD1	TRBJ1-2	TGCGCCAGCAGCTTGGCCGGGGACAGAGGAAACTATGGCTACACCTTC	CASSLAGDRGNYGYTF
-	TRBV7-9	-	TRBJ1-2	TGTGCCAGCAGCTTCTCGTTTCAGGGAGAAGGAGTGGTCGGCTACACCTTC	CASSFSFQGEGVVGYTF
few	TRBV18	-	TRBJ2-7	TGTGCCAGCTCACCTCAGGGGGGCTACGAGCAGTACTTC	CASSPQGGYEQYF
few	TRBV7-6	-	TRBJ2-1	TGTGCCAGCAGCTCCCAGGGTTTGAGACTAGGGTACAATGAGCAGTTCTTC	CASSSQGLRLGYNEQFF
-	TRBV9	TRBD2	TRBJ2-1	TGTGCCAGCAGCGTCGATAGCGGGGGGACCTACAATGAGCAGTTCTTC	CASSVDSGGTYNEQFF
many	TRBV27	-	TRBJ1-4	TGTGCCAGCAAGGGGAATGAAAAACTGTTTTTT	CASKGNEKLFF
many	TRBV6-6	-	TRBJ1-6	TGTGCCAGCATCCTTCAGGGGTATTCACCCCTCCACTTT	CASILQGYSPLHF
few	TRBV5-1	-	TRBJ2-6	TGCGCCAGCAGCGCAACCTCTGGGGCCAACGTCCTGACTTTC	CASSATSGANVLTF
few	TRBV5-1	-	TRBJ1-1	TGCGCCAGCAGCGTGGGCCACGGAACGAACACTGAAGCTTTCTTT	CASSVGHGTNTEAFF
-	TRBV4-3	-	TRBJ2-5	TGCGCCAGCAGCCAAGATTCCGGGCACCAAGAGACCCAGTACTTC	CASSQDSGHQETQYF
many	TRBV29-1	-	TRBJ1-3	TGCAGCGCTTTGCACCCTACCTCTGGAAACACCATATATTTT	CSALHPTSGNTIYF